These 30 T cell receptor beta chains were all obtained from the same sample, sequenced in a study of long-term antiretroviral therapy in people with HIV. Researchers report immunoSEQ v3.0 was run at survey level. The assay was immunoSEQ multiplex PCR, and TCRdb's table has in-frame clones only and misses some. The sample gives fewer than 35,000 clones, about 80% of which show up once; 7% to 7.5% is in the top ten. The source was unsorted PBMCs, collected 2 years after starting antiretroviral therapy. Every receptor here comes from a woman in her 50s with HIV.

V gene TRBV5-3 combines with J gene TRBJ2-2; 8 nucleotides match TRBD2. TRBV5-3 is placed among ORFs of uncertain function. The V gene end was trimmed by 5 bases and the J gene end by 7 bases; junction bases not matched to a gene: 25. CDR3 length: 20 residues. This chain's CDR3 is CARRSTQRVRGGFKIGELFF. Written as DNA, the CDR3 is TGTGCCAGAAGGTCAACCCAGAGGGTACGGGGGGGCTTTAAGATCGGGGAGCTGTTTTTT.

This chain connects TRBV5-4 to TRBJ2-5; D possibly matches TRBD1 or TRBD2 (6 bases each). TRBJ2-7 explains the end of the DNA better; the J call may be wrong. The CDR3 loop spans 15 amino acids. Per the germline V gene, CDR1 is SGHNT and CDR2 is YYREEE (reference sequence). The CDR3 here is CASSLAGGPDYEQYF. CDR3 sequence (DNA): TGTGCCAGCAGCTTGGCCGGGGGCCCTGACTACGAGCAGTACTTC.

The V gene is TRBV6-1, the J gene TRBJ1-3; D possibly corresponds to TRBD1 (6 bases). CDR1 and CDR2 from the germline V gene are MNHNS and SASEGT. V was trimmed by 4 bases and J by 2 bases, leaving 18 bases between them. This CDR3 has 17 residues. CDR3 sequence: CASSALRGAQTGNTIYF. CDR3 DNA: TGTGCCAGCAGTGCCCTGAGGGGGGCTCAGACTGGAAACACCATATATTTT.

The V call is TRBV10-3, the J call TRBJ1-1; D may be TRBD1 (5 bases). This CDR3 comprises 14 residues. Trimming took 3 bases from V and 3 from J, leaving 11 bases between them. Germline loops: CDR1 ENHRY, CDR2 SYGVKD. The CDR3 nucleotides are TGTGCCATCAGTGATGGTAGAGGGGACACTGAAGCTTTCTTT. This encodes CAISDGRGDTEAFF.

The chain recombines TRBV6-6 with TRBJ2-5, with 12 nucleotides matching TRBD2. Trimming at V came to 5 bases and at J to 5 bases, leaving 9 bases not matched to a gene. There are 16 residues in the CDR3. CDR1 and CDR2 (germline): MNHNY, SVGAGI (reference sequence). The CDR3 sequence is CASSLPTSGGTETQYF. CDR3 coding DNA: TGTGCCAGCAGTCTTCCGACTAGCGGGGGTACGGAGACCCAGTACTTC.

This clone occurred once. The gene calls are TRBV7-9 and TRBJ2-2; D is unresolved. The CDR3 has 16 residues. The V gene lost 4 bases and the J gene lost 0 bases, with 12 bases spanning the gap. CDR1 is SEHNR and CDR2 is FQNEAQ in the germline V gene (reference sequence). This CDR3 is CASSSGRLANTGELFF. In DNA, the CDR3 is TGTGCCAGCAGCTCTGGACGGCTCGCGAACACCGGGGAGCTGTTTTTT.

This chain links TRBV7-8 with TRBJ1-2; no clear D. Germline V lookup: CDR1 SGHVS, CDR2 FQNEAQ. This CDR3 is 16 amino acids long. Trimming cost V 5 bases and J 4 bases, with 20 bases left between them. CDR3 protein: CASSPPFEGGIYGYTF. The DNA for the CDR3 is TGTGCCAGCAGCCCCCCCTTTGAGGGAGGGATCTATGGCTACACCTTC.

The chain joins TRBV27 to TRBJ1-2; D is uncertain. This CDR3 is 17 amino acids long. Germline V gene lookup returns CDR1 MNHEY and CDR2 SMNVEV (reference sequence). The ends were cut back, 6 bases at V and 0 bases at J, with 20 bases in the middle. The CDR3 sequence is CASRVAPSALPNYGYTF. Written as DNA, the CDR3 is TGTGCCAGCAGGGTCGCCCCCTCCGCCCTTCCTAACTATGGCTACACCTTC.

This clone was counted a single time. The chain links TRBV5-8 to TRBJ1-5; 7 bases agree with TRBD1. CDR3 length: 16 residues. Trimming took 1 base from V and 4 from J; bases not matched to a gene: 8. Germline V lookup: CDR1 SGHTS, CDR2 YDEGEE. CDR3 bases: TGTGCCAGCAGCTTGAAAGGGGGACAGCCAAATCAGCCCCAGCATTTT. It encodes CASSLKGGQPNQPQHF. Variable domain in full (rest from reference TRBV5-8 and TRBJ1-5): EAGVTQSPTHLIKTRGQQATLRCSPISGHTSVYWYQQALGLGLQFLLWYDEGEERNRGNFPPRFSGRQFPNYSSELNVNALELEDSALYLCASSLKGGQPNQPQHFGDGTRLSIL.

The CDR3 bases are TGTGCCTGGAGTGTACTAGCGGAGAGCACAGATACGCAGTATTTT. It yields the protein CAWSVLAESTDTQYF. This chain connects TRBV30 to TRBJ2-3; 8 bases are a match to TRBD2. CDR3 length: 15 residues. Per the germline V gene, CDR1 is GTSNPN and CDR2 is SVGIG (reference sequence). V was pared by 0 bases and J by 0 bases, with 2 bases of the junction left unmatched.

This chain uses TRBV5-1 with TRBJ2-3; D ambiguous. Germline V gives CDR1 SGHRS, CDR2 YFSETQ. With 5 bases removed from V and 0 bases from J, the gap between germline ends came to 7 bases. This CDR3 comprises 13 residues. CDR3 nucleotide sequence: TGCGCCAGCAGTGAGCCGAGCACAGATACGCAGTATTTT. This encodes CASSEPSTDTQYF.

The sample holds one count of this clone. The CDR3 here is CASSLEQGGGGYTF. The CDR3 DNA sequence: TGTGCCAGCAGCTTGGAACAGGGTGGCGGGGGCTACACCTTC. This chain joins TRBV5-4 and TRBJ1-2; possibly TRBD1 for D (6 bases). CDR3 length: 14 residues. Germline V lookup: CDR1 SGHNT, CDR2 YYREEE (reference sequence). Trimming took off 0 bases at V and 8 bases at J, with 14 bases between the two ends.

This clone has just one count. This sequence joins TRBV5-8 and TRBJ2-2; tentative D call: TRBD2 (7 bases). The CDR3 extends over 14 amino acids. The V end was cut by 4 bases, the J end by 3 bases, with 10 bases between. Germline-derived CDR1 and CDR2 are SGHTS and YDEGEE. The CDR3: CASSGGGHTGELFF. CDR3 sequence (DNA): TGTGCCAGCAGCGGGGGGGGGCACACCGGGGAGCTGTTTTTT.

The chain combines TRBV5-4 with TRBJ1-1; possibly TRBD1 for D (6 bases). V was clipped by 2 bases and J by 4 bases, with 9 bases between them. Germline CDR1 and CDR2: SGHNT and YYREEE (reference sequence). The CDR3 loop spans 13 amino acids. CDR3 nucleotides: TGTGCCAGCAGCTTCCCGGACAGCACTGAAGCTTTCTTT. Translation gives CASSFPDSTEAFF.

This chain joins TRBV4-1 and TRBJ2-1; TRBD1 might be the D (6 bases). The CDR3 has 14 amino acids. Trimming pared 3 bases from V and 2 bases from J, leaving 8 bases between. Germline CDR1 and CDR2: MGHRA and YSYEKL. The chain's CDR3 is CASSQDSPYNEQFF. The CDR3 nucleotides are TGCGCCAGCAGCCAGGACAGCCCCTACAATGAGCAGTTCTTC.

V and J are TRBV21-1 and TRBJ2-3; TRBD1 was called by the table and not checked on the DNA. TRBV21-1 has pseudogene status. The CDR3 is 17 residues long. The CDR3 region has the DNA TGTGCCAGCAGCACAGAGAGACAAGATGTGAGCACAGATACGCAGTATTTT. Its protein product is CASSTERQDVSTDTQYF.

The J gene is TRBJ1-1, the V gene TRBV7-9; D unclear. Germline assignment: CDR1 SEHNR and CDR2 FQNEAQ (reference sequence). The V end was cut by 5 bases, the J end by 2 bases, with 9 bases between. CDR3 length equals 13 residues. The CDR3 coding sequence is TGTGCCAGCAGCCAGGAGGGAAACACTGAAGCTTTCTTT. Protein sequence: CASSQEGNTEAFF.

In its sample, this clone was seen once. This chain uses TRBV19 with TRBJ1-2; D is ambiguous. CDR1 and CDR2 (germline): LNHDA, SQIVND (reference sequence). The CDR3 has 14 amino acids. V was trimmed by 7 bases and J by 5 bases, leaving 17 bases between them. The CDR3 DNA reads TGTGCCAGTATAGAGGCGGCAGATCGGTATGGCTACACCTTC. Encoded protein: CASIEAADRYGYTF.

J is TRBJ1-3 and V is TRBV30; unclear D gene. The CDR3 consists of 12 residues. Germline loops: CDR1 GTSNPN, CDR2 SVGIG (reference sequence). V gave up 3 bases and J gave up 6 bases, with 9 bases separating them. The CDR3 is CAWRPVLNTIYF. The CDR3 coding sequence is TGTGCCTGGAGGCCGGTTCTAAACACCATATATTTT.

The rearrangement uses TRBV15 and TRBJ2-5; 8 bases are a match to TRBD2. CDR3 length equals 19 residues. The V segment lost 6 bases and the J segment 5 bases; nucleotides outside the gene matches: 23. The germline gives CDR1 LNHNV, CDR2 YYDKDF (reference sequence). CDR3 coding DNA: TGTGCCACCAGTCCGATATCGTATTCGGACAGCGGGGGCAGGGAGACCCAGTACTTC. It encodes CATSPISYSDSGGRETQYF. Looking up the rest from reference TRBV15 and TRBJ2-5 gives the full variable domain: DAMVIQNPRYQVTQFGKPVTLSCSQTLNHNVMYWYQQKSSQAPKLLFHYYDKDFNNEADTPDNFQSRRPNTSFCFLDIRSPGLGDTAMYLCATSPISYSDSGGRETQYFGPGTRLLVL.

The V and J genes are TRBV5-5 and TRBJ2-7; 9 bases align to TRBD1. V trimming: 2 bases; J trimming: 0 bases; junction bases outside the gene matches: 6. Per germline, CDR1 SGHKS and CDR2 YYEKEE (reference sequence). CDR3 length equals 16 residues. DNA of the CDR3: TGTGCCAGCAGCTTTGACAGGGGGGTTCGCTCCTACGAGCAGTACTTC. Encoded protein: CASSFDRGVRSYEQYF.

V usage is TRBV7-9 and J usage is TRBJ2-2; D is undetermined. V lost 1 base and J lost 6, with 6 bases in between. The germline gives CDR1 SEHNR, CDR2 FQNEAQ (reference sequence). The CDR3 consists of 13 residues. CDR3 region: CASSLVTAGELFF. DNA for the CDR3: TGTGCCAGCAGCTTAGTTACAGCCGGGGAGCTGTTTTTT. Looking up the rest from reference TRBV7-9 and TRBJ2-2 gives the full variable domain: DTGVSQNPRHKITKRGQNVTFRCDPISEHNRLYWYRQTLGQGPEFLTYFQNEAQLEKSRLLSDRFSAERPKGSFSTLEIQRTEQGDSAMYLCASSLVTAGELFFGEGSRLTVL.

In its sample, this clone was seen a few times. The chain joins TRBV7-9 to TRBJ1-3, with a tentative D call TRBD1 (5 bases). Trimming stripped 1 base from V and 10 bases from J, with 11 bases between. The CDR3 is 13 residues long. Germline assignment: CDR1 SEHNR and CDR2 FQNEAQ (reference sequence). CDR3 in DNA: TGTGCCAGCAGCTTAGTTGTGGGGGATACCATATATTTT. Amino acids: CASSLVVGDTIYF.

The CDR3 nucleotides are TGTGCCAGCAGCTTCGGAAATGAGCAGTTCTTC. Amino acids: CASSFGNEQFF. The rearrangement joins TRBV5-8 to TRBJ2-1; D is ambiguous. The CDR3 is 11 amino acids. The ends were cut back, 2 bases at V and 7 bases at J, with 4 bases in the middle. Per the germline V gene, CDR1 is SGHTS and CDR2 is YDEGEE.

In this sample, this clone turned up a few times. The chain has TRBV5-5 and TRBJ2-5; D is tentatively TRBD1 or TRBD2 (5 bases each). Germline V gene sequence: CDR1 SGHKS, CDR2 YYEKEE (reference sequence). The CDR3 is made up of 12 amino acids. V shed 2 bases and J shed 4 bases, with 6 bases lying between them. In DNA form, the CDR3 reads TGTGCCAGCAGCTTTGGGGGAGAGACCCAGTACTTC. It is translated as CASSFGGETQYF.

The rearrangement joins TRBV4-1 to TRBJ1-4; D is undetermined. The germline V and J ends were trimmed by 4 bases and 3 bases, with 15 bases remaining between them. The CDR3 totals 16 residues. Per the germline V gene, CDR1 is MGHRA and CDR2 is YSYEKL. For the CDR3, the DNA is TGCGCCAGCAGCCCACGGGCAGGCTTCGCTAATGAAAAACTGTTTTTT. Protein: CASSPRAGFANEKLFF.

The chain couples TRBV6-5 to TRBJ2-3; the D gene is possibly TRBD1 (6 bases). V lost 5 bases to trimming and J lost 0 bases, with 9 bases between them. The length of the CDR3 is 14 residues. Looked up from germline, CDR1 is MNHEY and CDR2 is SVGAGI. The CDR3 DNA is TGTGCCAGCAGTGGACAGCTGAGCACAGATACGCAGTATTTT. Its translation: CASSGQLSTDTQYF.

The V call is TRBV28, the J call TRBJ1-2, with D tentatively TRBD1 (6 bases). V lost 2 bases and J lost 5, with 12 bases in between. Germline V gene sequence: CDR1 MDHEN, CDR2 SYDVKM. The CDR3 is made up of 14 amino acids. The CDR3 DNA sequence: TGTGCCAGCAGTTTACACGGACAGTCTTATGGCTACACCTTC. Translation gives CASSLHGQSYGYTF.

Only one count was recorded for this clone. The V and J genes are TRBV9 and TRBJ2-1, with D hard to call. Trimming removed 0 bases from V and 6 bases from J, with 16 bases in between. CDR3 length: 16 amino acids. Looked up from germline, CDR1 is SGDLS and CDR2 is YYNGEE. CDR3 nucleotides: TGTGCCAGCAGCGTAGTTAAGGGTATCGTTCCCAATGAGCAGTTCTTC. Residues: CASSVVKGIVPNEQFF.

V usage is TRBV5-1 and J usage is TRBJ2-1; tentatively, D is TRBD2 (6 bases). V shed 0 bases and J shed 7 bases, with 11 bases lying between them. The germline CDR1 and CDR2 sequences are SGHRS and YFSETQ. The CDR3 consists of 14 residues. The CDR3 sequence: CASSLGLARNEQFF. DNA of the CDR3: TGCGCCAGCAGCTTGGGTCTAGCGAGGAATGAGCAGTTCTTC.